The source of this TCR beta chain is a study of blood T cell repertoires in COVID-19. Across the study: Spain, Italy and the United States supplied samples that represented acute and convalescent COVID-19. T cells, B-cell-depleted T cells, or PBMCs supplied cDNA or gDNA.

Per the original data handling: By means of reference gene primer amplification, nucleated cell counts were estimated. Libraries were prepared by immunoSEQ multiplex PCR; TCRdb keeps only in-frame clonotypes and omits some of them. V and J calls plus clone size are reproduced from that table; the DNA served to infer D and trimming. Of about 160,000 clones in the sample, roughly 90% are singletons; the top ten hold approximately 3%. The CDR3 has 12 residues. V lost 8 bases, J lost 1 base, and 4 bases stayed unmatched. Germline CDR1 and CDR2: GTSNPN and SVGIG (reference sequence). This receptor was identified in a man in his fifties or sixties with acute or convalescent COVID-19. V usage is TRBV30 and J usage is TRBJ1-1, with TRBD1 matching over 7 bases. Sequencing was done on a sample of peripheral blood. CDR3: CARRQGNTEAFF. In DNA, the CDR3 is TGTGCCCGCAGACAGGGGAACACTGAAGCTTTCTTT.